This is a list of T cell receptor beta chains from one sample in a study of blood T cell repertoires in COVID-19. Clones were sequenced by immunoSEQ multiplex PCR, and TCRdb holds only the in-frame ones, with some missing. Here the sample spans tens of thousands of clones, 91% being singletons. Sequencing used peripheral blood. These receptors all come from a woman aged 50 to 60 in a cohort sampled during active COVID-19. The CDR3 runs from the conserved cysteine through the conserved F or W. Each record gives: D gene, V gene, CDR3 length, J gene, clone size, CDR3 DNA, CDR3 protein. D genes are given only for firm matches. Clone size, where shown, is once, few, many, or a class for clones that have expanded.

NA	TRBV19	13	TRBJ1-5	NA	TGTGCCAGTAGTATAGGGGGGGGGCAGCCCCAGCATTTT	CASSIGGGQPQHF
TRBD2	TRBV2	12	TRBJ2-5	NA	TGTGCCAGCCAGGGAGGGCGAGAGACCCAGTACTTC	CASQGGRETQYF
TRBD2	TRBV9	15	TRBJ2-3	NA	TGTGCCAGCAGCGTAGTGGGGACTAGCCCGAATACGCAGTATTTT	CASSVVGTSPNTQYF
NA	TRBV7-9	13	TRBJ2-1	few	TGTGCCAGCAGCCGCGACACCTACAATGAGCAGTTCTTC	CASSRDTYNEQFF
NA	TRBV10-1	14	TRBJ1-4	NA	TGCGCCAGCAGTGAGTCGCCCGGGAATGAAAAACTGTTTTTT	CASSESPGNEKLFF
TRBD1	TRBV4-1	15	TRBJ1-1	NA	TGCGCCAGCAGCCCGACCGGGACAGCGAACACTGAAGCTTTCTTT	CASSPTGTANTEAFF
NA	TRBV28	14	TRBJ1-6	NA	TGTGCCAGCAGGAGACCCGACCGCGGTTCACCCCTCCACTTT	CASRRPDRGSPLHF
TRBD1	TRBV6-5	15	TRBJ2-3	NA	TGTGCCAGCAGTTACGACAGGGGGCCCACAGATACGCAGTATTTT	CASSYDRGPTDTQYF
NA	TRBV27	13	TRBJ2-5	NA	TGTGCCAGCAGTTTTCTCGGGGGAGAGACCCAGTACTTC	CASSFLGGETQYF
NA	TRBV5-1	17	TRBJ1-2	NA	TGCGCCAGCAGCTTGGGGGCAGGGGCGCCCTCCTTCTATGGCTACACCTTC	CASSLGAGAPSFYGYTF
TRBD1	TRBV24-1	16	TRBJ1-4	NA	TGTGCCACCAGTGAGCCAGGACAGGGTAACAATGAAAAACTGTTTTTT	CATSEPGQGNNEKLFF
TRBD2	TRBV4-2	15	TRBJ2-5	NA	TGTGCCAGCAGCCAAGCAGCGGGGGCCGGGGAGACCCAGTACTTC	CASSQAAGAGETQYF
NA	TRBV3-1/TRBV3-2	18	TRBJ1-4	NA	TGTGCCAGCAGCCAAGATTTATCCGGGGGGTCGTTTTCGGAAAAACTGTTTTTT	CASSQDLSGGSFSEKLFF
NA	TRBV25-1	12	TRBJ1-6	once	TGTGCCAGCAGGGAGTCTAATTCACCCCTCCACTTT	CASRESNSPLHF
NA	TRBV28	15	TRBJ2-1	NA	TGTGCCAGCAGTTTACGACCAGGCTCCTACAATGAGCAGTTCTTC	CASSLRPGSYNEQFF
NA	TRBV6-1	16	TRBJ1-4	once	TGTGCCAGCAGTGGGGGGAACAGGGCGGACAATGAAAAACTGTTTTTT	CASSGGNRADNEKLFF
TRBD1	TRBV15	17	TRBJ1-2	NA	TGTGCCACCAGCGGCGGCGGGACAGGGCCCCGCGGCTATGGCTACACCTTC	CATSGGGTGPRGYGYTF
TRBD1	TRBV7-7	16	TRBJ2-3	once	TGTGCTAGCAGAAGCACAGAGACAGGGATAAGTGATACGCAGTATTTT	CASRSTETGISDTQYF
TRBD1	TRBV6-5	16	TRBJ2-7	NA	TGTGCCAGCAGTTACGGGCGACAGGGGGCGGTATGGGAGCAGTACTTC	CASSYGRQGAVWEQYF
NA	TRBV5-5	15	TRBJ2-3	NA	TGTGCCAGCAGCTCCTTGGGGGGGCTCTCAGATACGCAGTATTTT	CASSSLGGLSDTQYF
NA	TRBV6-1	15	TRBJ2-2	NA	TGTGCCAGCAGTGCGGCGGGTCTAACCCCCGGGGAGCTGTTTTTT	CASSAAGLTPGELFF
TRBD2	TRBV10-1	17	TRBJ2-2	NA	TGCGCCAGCAGTCAAGGCGGACTAGCGGGAGACTACGGGGAGCTGTTTTTT	CASSQGGLAGDYGELFF
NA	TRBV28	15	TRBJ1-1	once	TGTGCCAGCAGTTCCAACAGGGATGGAAACACTGAAGCTTTCTTT	CASSSNRDGNTEAFF
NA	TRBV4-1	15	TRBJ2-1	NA	TGCGCCAGCAGCCTCGGGGAGAGGGTATACAATGAGCAGTTCTTC	CASSLGERVYNEQFF
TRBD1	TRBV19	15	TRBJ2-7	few	TGTGCCAGTAGTATTAACACAGGGGGTCCCTACGAGCAGTACTTC	CASSINTGGPYEQYF
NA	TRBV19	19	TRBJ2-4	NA	TGTGCCAGTAGTAGGGGACACGGGGGGAAACTTTTAGCCAAAAACATTCAGTACTTC	CASSRGHGGKLLAKNIQYF
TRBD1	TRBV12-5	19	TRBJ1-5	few	TGTGCTAGTGGTTCCACAGGGGATGGTGTTATTACGGGCAATCAGCCCCAGCATTTT	CASGSTGDGVITGNQPQHF
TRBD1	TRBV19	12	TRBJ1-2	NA	TGTGCCAGTCGACAGGGGGCTCATGGCTACACCTTC	CASRQGAHGYTF
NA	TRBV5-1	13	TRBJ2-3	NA	TGCGCCAGCGGGCGCAGGGACACAGATACGCAGTATTTT	CASGRRDTDTQYF